The 5 T cell receptor beta chains given below trace back to one sample, sequenced in a study of cytomegalovirus exposure and HLA in healthy donors. Clones were read by immunoSEQ multiplex PCR, and TCRdb kept only the in-frame ones, dropping some. The table has fewer than 150,000 clones, 85% to 90% seen once. The specimen sequenced was PBMCs. These receptor sequences come from a man between 18 and 35 years old in good health and CMV-seropositive.

The gene calls are TRBV13 and TRBJ2-7; D uncertain. The CDR3 covers 12 residues. V gave up 4 bases and J gave up 6 bases, with 10 bases separating them. Germline V gives CDR1 PRHDT, CDR2 FYEKMQ (reference sequence). The CDR3 loop reads CASSSSPGEQYF. DNA for the CDR3: TGTGCCAGCAGCTCATCTCCAGGCGAGCAGTACTTC.

The rearrangement links TRBV29-1 to TRBJ1-1; TRBD1 matches 7 bases. CDR3 length equals 12 residues. Germline V gene lookup returns CDR1 SQVTM and CDR2 ANQGSEA. The V and J ends lost 7 bases and 5 bases, in that order; junction bases with no gene match: 7. Here the CDR3 reads CSAQLQGTEAFF. For the CDR3, the DNA is TGCAGCGCGCAACTACAGGGGACTGAAGCTTTCTTT.

CDR3 protein: CAWRRSGSNSPLHF. DNA of the CDR3: TGTGCCTGGCGAAGGTCGGGATCGAATTCACCCCTCCACTTT. This chain joins TRBV30 and TRBJ1-6, with no clear D. The CDR3 has 14 residues. CDR1 is GTSNPN and CDR2 is SVGIG in the germline V gene (reference sequence). Trimming pared 5 bases from V and 7 bases from J, leaving 15 bases between.

The genes are TRBV27 and TRBJ1-1; maybe TRBD1 (5 bases). The V gene lost 4 bases and the J gene lost 3 bases, with 9 bases spanning the gap. The germline CDR1 and CDR2 sequences are MNHEY and SMNVEV (reference sequence). There are 13 residues in the CDR3. CDR3 protein: CASSSPRDTEAFF. The CDR3 DNA sequence: TGTGCCAGCAGTTCCCCCAGGGACACTGAAGCTTTCTTT.

The gene calls are TRBV9 and TRBJ2-1, with TRBD1 identical over 11 bases. The CDR3 totals 19 residues. Trimming removed 3 bases from V and 8 bases from J; junction bases left unmatched: 19. Germline CDR1 is SGDLS and CDR2 is YYNGEE. CDR3 amino acids: CASSARPVTRTGGEDEQFF. CDR3 coding DNA: TGTGCCAGCAGCGCCAGACCCGTAACAAGGACAGGGGGCGAGGATGAGCAGTTCTTC.